This is a list of T cell receptor beta chains from one sample in a study of cytomegalovirus exposure and HLA in healthy donors. Produced via immunoSEQ multiplex PCR; TCRdb's table is partial and in-frame only. The sample lists 180,000 or so clones; 75% to 85% were seen once. What was sequenced was PBMCs. The receptors come from a man between 18 and 29 years old in good health and CMV-seronegative. Each CDR3 is given with its conserved first and last residue. The order of the fields is V gene, clone size, J gene, D gene, CDR3 DNA, CDR3 protein. D genes are given only for firm matches. Rows may omit the clone size; those that give it use once, few, many or a size class.

TRBV27	.	TRBJ1-6	TRBD1	TGTGCCAGCAGTTCCCCCGGGACAGGGCGTAATTCACCCCTCCACTTT	CASSSPGTGRNSPLHF
TRBV5-1	few	TRBJ1-5	TRBD1	TGCGCCAGCAGCCCGGGACAGGGGGGCAATCAGCCCCAGCATTTT	CASSPGQGGNQPQHF
TRBV7-9	.	TRBJ1-2	.	TGTGCCAGCAGCTTATCAGGGAAGAGGAGCTACACCTTC	CASSLSGKRSYTF
TRBV30	.	TRBJ2-2	.	TGTGCCTGGAGTACCCAGGGGACCGGGGAGCTGTTTTTT	CAWSTQGTGELFF
TRBV5-6	few	TRBJ1-1	.	TGTGCCAGCAGCTTGGCCATGACAGCGAATTTAATGAACACTGAAGCTTTCTTT	CASSLAMTANLMNTEAFF
TRBV4-1	.	TRBJ2-5	TRBD2	TGCGCCAGCAGCGGCGCGGCTAGCGGGGGGCCGCCCCAGTACTTC	CASSGAASGGPPQYF
TRBV7-9	few	TRBJ1-1	TRBD1	TGTGCCAGCAGCACCGGGACAGGGCGCACTGAAGCTTTCTTT	CASSTGTGRTEAFF
TRBV28	.	TRBJ1-6	TRBD1	TGTGCCAGCAGTAGATCAGGACAGGGGAGTTCACCCCTCCACTTT	CASSRSGQGSSPLHF
TRBV5-4	.	TRBJ2-2	.	TGTGCCAGCCTCTTCAGGAACACCGGGGAGCTGTTTTTT	CASLFRNTGELFF
TRBV28	.	TRBJ2-5	.	TGTGCCAGCAACCCGGGGGTAGCGGAGACCCAGTACTTC	CASNPGVAETQYF